This TCR beta chain is drawn from a study of radiotherapy plus CTLA-4 blockade in lung cancer. The wider study: Objective responses were observed in approximately 17% of patients, and disease control was achieved by 30% to 35%.

Germline-derived CDR1 and CDR2 are SQVTM and ANQGSEA. CDR3 length: 14 residues. V lost 7 bases, J lost 5 bases, and 20 bases lay in between. The data were produced by immunoSEQ multiplex PCR, yet TCRdb's version contains in-frame clones alone and is incomplete. The table has 30,000 to 45,000 clones, 72% seen once. V and J are TRBV29-1 and TRBJ2-5, with D perhaps matching TRBD1 (6 bases). This TCR was recovered from a human donor with non-small cell lung cancer who had stable disease on radiotherapy plus ipilimumab. Sequenced here: peripheral blood, sampled from a patient treated with radiotherapy plus ipilimumab. In DNA, the CDR3 is TGCAGCGCGGCCCCGGGACACCGATCGGAGACCCAGTACTTC. The encoded protein is CSAAPGHRSETQYF.